This T cell receptor beta chain emerged from a study of OX40 agonist ivuxolimab in advanced cancers. With respect to the entire study: Ivuxolimab was a fully human IgG2 agonistic monoclonal antibody targeting the costimulatory receptor OX40 (CD134). Intravenous ivuxolimab was administered to patients every 2 weeks at six dose levels: 0.01, 0.1, 0.3, 1.5, 3 and 10 mg/kg. Of the approximately 50 dose-escalation patients, hepatocellular carcinoma was present in about 20, melanoma in around 15, renal cell carcinoma in 9 and head and neck cancer in 9. In the dose-escalation cohort, more than 80% of patients were male, and the mean age was around 65 years with a range of roughly 23 to 79. Patients were allowed to have had prior anti-PD-1, anti-PD-L1 or anti-CTLA-4 therapy, and approximately 40% of the dose-escalation patients had been treated with checkpoint inhibitors. Partial responses occurred in three dose-escalation patients: two with cutaneous melanoma and one with hepatocellular carcinoma. The purpose of peripheral TCRbeta sequencing was to test whether ivuxolimab changed TCR sequence diversity and led to clonal T-cell expansion. The paper describes the monotherapy dose-escalation part (N of about 47 patients) of the phase I trial of ivuxolimab.

Patients with autoimmune disease history or receiving systemic immunosuppression were excluded from the trial. Peripheral blood for TCR sequencing was collected from all dose cohorts at baseline, on cycle 4 day 1, and on cycle 7 day 1. Samples were obtained from an open-label, multicenter, first-in-human phase I dose-escalation trial of ivuxolimab. Adults with locally advanced or metastatic melanoma, renal cell, hepatocellular, or head and neck squamous cell carcinoma were enrolled in the trial. Before TCR sequencing, CD4+ T cells and CD8+ T cells were sorted from peripheral blood as separate populations. The germline V gene encodes CDR1 MDHEN and CDR2 SYDVKM. The germline V and J ends show losses of 5 bases and 6 bases respectively, and no gene match explains 7 bases of the junction. The CDR3 contains 14 residues, cysteine and phenylalanine counted. Only CDR3 DNA remains: 42 bases, in frame from the first base.

The research as a whole found: Low levels of normalized T-cell clonal expansion were also seen in some patients who did not respond. The antigen specificity of the clonally expanded peripheral T cells was not determined. Clonal expansion of both CD4+ and CD8+ blood T cells was observed from baseline to week 6 at doses 0.1 to 3.0 mg/kg. After ivuxolimab, CD8+ T cells had more expanded clones than CD4+ T cells on average. In partial responders in the 0.1-3.0 mg/kg groups, normalized peripheral clonal expansion was found to be among the lowest, especially among CD8+ T cells.

Genomic DNA was extracted from sorted cells for sequencing of the TCRbeta CDR3 region. The immunoSEQ Assay was used for sequencing of TCRbeta CDR3 regions. The table comes from immuneACCESS by way of TCRdb, which keeps in-frame sequences with V and J called. Part of the clones is missing from these tables; in studies checked, under half for an unresolved V gene and the rest for unknown reasons. Present in this sample are over 50,000 clones, over 75% of which were seen just once. The top ten clones comprise about 1.5% of the sample. To note about this clone: Its cognate antigen has yet to be identified. The sample holds no much larger clone one base away, and base qualities are not on file.

Recombination connected TRBV28 to TRBJ1-5; 7 bases in the middle match TRBD1. This clonotype was obtained from an adult with an advanced solid tumor such as melanoma, head and neck, liver or kidney cancer. The source material was CD4+ or CD8+ T cells sorted from blood, sampled in a trial of the OX40 agonist ivuxolimab. The nucleotides are TGTGCCAGCAGTCCTGACAGGGTGGCTCAGCCCCAGCATTTT. Translated, this gives CASSPDRVAQPQHF.